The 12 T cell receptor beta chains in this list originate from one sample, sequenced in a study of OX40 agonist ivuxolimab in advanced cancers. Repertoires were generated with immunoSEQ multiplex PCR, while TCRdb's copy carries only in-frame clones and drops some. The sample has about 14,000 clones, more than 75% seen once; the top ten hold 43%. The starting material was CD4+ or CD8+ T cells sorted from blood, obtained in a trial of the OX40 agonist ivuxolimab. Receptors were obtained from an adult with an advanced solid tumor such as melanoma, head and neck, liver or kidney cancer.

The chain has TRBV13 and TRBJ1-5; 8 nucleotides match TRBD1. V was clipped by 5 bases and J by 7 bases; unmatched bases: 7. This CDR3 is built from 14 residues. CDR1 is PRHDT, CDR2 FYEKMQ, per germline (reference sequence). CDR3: CASSTQGAGQPQHF. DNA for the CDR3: TGTGCCAGCAGCACGCAGGGGGCGGGACAGCCCCAGCATTTT.

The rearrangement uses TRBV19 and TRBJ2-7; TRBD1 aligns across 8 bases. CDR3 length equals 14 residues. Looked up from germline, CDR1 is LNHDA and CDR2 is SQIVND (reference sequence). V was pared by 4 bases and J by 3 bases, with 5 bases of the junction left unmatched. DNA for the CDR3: TGTGCCAGTAGTAACAGGGGGATCTTCTACGAGCAGTACTTC. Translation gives CASSNRGIFYEQYF.

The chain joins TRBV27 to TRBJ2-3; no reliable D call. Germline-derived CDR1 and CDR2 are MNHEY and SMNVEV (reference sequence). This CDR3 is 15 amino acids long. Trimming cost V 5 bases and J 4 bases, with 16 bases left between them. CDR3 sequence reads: CASSPSKGRPDTQYF. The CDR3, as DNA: TGTGCCAGCAGTCCCTCAAAAGGGCGGCCAGATACGCAGTATTTT.

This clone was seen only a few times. In DNA, the CDR3 is TGTGCCAGCAGATCAGAGGACAGGGTGGGTCAGCCCCAGCATTTT. It specifies CASRSEDRVGQPQHF. The chain has TRBV28 and TRBJ1-5; TRBD1 matches 8 bases. With V trimmed by 6 bases and J by 6 bases, 10 bases remained unmatched. The CDR3 sequence is 15 residues long. In germline, CDR1 is MDHEN, CDR2 SYDVKM.

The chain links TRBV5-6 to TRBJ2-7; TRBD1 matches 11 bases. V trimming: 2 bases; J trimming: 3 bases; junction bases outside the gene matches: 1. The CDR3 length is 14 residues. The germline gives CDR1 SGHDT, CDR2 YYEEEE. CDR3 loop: CASSLGTGGYEQYF. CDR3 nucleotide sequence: TGTGCCAGCAGCTTAGGGACAGGGGGCTACGAGCAGTACTTC.

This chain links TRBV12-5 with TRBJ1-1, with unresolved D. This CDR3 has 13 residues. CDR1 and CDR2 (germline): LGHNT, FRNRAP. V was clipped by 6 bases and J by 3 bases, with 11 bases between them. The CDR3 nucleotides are TGTGCTAGTGGACACGCCCTTTACACTGAAGCTTTCTTT. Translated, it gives CASGHALYTEAFF.

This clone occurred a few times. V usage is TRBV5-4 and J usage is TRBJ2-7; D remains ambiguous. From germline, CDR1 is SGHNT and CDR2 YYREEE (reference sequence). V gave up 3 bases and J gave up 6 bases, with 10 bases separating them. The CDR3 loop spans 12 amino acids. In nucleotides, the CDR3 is TGTGCCAGCAGCTCGACCCAGAGCGAGCAGTACTTC. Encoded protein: CASSSTQSEQYF.

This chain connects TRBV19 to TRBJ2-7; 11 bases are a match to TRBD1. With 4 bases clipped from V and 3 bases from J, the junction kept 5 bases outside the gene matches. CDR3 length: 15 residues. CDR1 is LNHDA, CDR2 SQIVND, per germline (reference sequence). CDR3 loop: CASSTAGTGGYEQYF. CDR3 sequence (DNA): TGTGCCAGTAGTACAGCCGGGACAGGGGGCTACGAGCAGTACTTC.

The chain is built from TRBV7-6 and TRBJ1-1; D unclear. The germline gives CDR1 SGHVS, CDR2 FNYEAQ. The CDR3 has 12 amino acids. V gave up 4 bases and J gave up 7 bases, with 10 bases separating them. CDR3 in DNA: TGTGCCAGCAGCTCGGGCGGTGGTGAAGCTTTCTTT. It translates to CASSSGGGEAFF. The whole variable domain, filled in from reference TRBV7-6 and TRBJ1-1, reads GAGVSQSPRYKVTKRGQDVALRCDPISGHVSLYWYRQALGQGPEFLTYFNYEAQQDKSGLPNDRFSAERPEGSISTLTIQRTEQRDSAMYRCASSSGGGEAFFGQGTRLTVV.

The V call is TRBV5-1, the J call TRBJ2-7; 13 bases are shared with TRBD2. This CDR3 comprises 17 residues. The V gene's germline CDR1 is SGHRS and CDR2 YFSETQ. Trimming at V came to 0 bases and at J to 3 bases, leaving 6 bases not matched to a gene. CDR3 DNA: TGCGCCAGCAGCTTGGAAGGCGGACTAGCGGGAGTCTACGAGCAGTACTTC. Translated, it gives CASSLEGGLAGVYEQYF. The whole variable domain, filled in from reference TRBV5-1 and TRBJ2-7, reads KAGVTQTPRYLIKTRGQQVTLSCSPISGHRSVSWYQQTPGQGLQFLFEYFSETQRNKGNFPGRFSGRQFSNSRSEMNVSTLELGDSALYLCASSLEGGLAGVYEQYFGPGTRLTVT.

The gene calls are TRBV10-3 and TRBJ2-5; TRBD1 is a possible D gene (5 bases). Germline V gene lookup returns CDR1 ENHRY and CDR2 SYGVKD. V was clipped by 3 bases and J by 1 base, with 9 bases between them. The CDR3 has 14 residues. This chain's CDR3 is CAISDVTVQETQYF. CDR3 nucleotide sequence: TGTGCCATCAGTGACGTGACAGTCCAAGAGACCCAGTACTTC.

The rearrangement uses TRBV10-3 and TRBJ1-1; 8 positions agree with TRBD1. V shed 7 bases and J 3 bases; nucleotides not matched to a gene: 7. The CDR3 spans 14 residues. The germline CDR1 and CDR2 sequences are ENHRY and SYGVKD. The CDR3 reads CAITPATGDTEAFF. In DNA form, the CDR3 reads TGTGCCATCACCCCCGCGACAGGGGACACTGAAGCTTTCTTT.